These T cell receptor beta chains were read from a single sample in a study of blood T cell repertoires in COVID-19. This table comes from immunoSEQ multiplex PCR, and its TCRdb copy is limited to in-frame clones, with some not included. The data show around 140,000 clones, 87% seen once. Sample: peripheral blood. The receptors here all came from an elderly man with acute or convalescent COVID-19. The CDR3 runs from the conserved cysteine through the conserved F or W. D genes are given only for firm matches. Rows give clone size only sometimes, using once, few, many, or a class for an expanded clone.

V gene	D gene	J gene	clone size	CDR3 DNA	CDR3 protein
TRBV5-8	TRBD1	TRBJ2-7	.	TGTGCCAGCACCCCCGGGACAGGACTTTTCGGGCAGTACTTC	CASTPGTGLFGQYF
TRBV27	TRBD1	TRBJ2-5	many	TGTGCCAGCAGTTTATCAGGGGGCGAGACCCAGTACTTC	CASSLSGGETQYF
TRBV2	.	TRBJ1-2	.	TGTGCCAGCAGTGAGGGCAGAGACTATGGCTACACCTTC	CASSEGRDYGYTF
TRBV12-3/TRBV12-4	.	TRBJ1-4	.	TGTGCCAGCGGGACATCAGACGGACAACTGTTTTTT	CASGTSDGQLFF
TRBV3-1/TRBV3-2	.	TRBJ1-2	.	TGTGCCAGCAGCCAAGATCTTAGTGTTAGTCTGTGGGGCTACACCTTC	CASSQDLSVSLWGYTF
TRBV7-9	.	TRBJ2-1	few	TGTGCCAGCAGCTCGGGACTCCTTTACAATGAGCAGTTCTTC	CASSSGLLYNEQFF
TRBV19	.	TRBJ1-5	.	TGTGCCAGTCGACAGGCGCAAGGACAGCCCCAGCATTTT	CASRQAQGQPQHF
TRBV12-3/TRBV12-4	.	TRBJ1-2	.	TGTGCCAGCAGTTTTCCCGTCTATGGCTACACCTTC	CASSFPVYGYTF
TRBV7-2	.	TRBJ1-2	.	TGTGCCAGCAGCACCAGACGACACCATGGCTACACCTTC	CASSTRRHHGYTF
TRBV18	.	TRBJ2-3	.	TGTGCCAGCTCACCGATAGTGACAGATACGCAGTATTTT	CASSPIVTDTQYF
TRBV5-5	.	TRBJ1-6	.	TGTGCCAGCAGCGGGGGGAGGGGAGAGTCACCCCTCCACTTT	CASSGGRGESPLHF
TRBV3-1/TRBV3-2	.	TRBJ1-2	once	TGTGCCAGCAGCCAAGGACAGGCTAACTATGGCTACACCTTC	CASSQGQANYGYTF
TRBV5-1	.	TRBJ2-3	.	TGCGCCAGCAGCTTGGGGACCGGGGTTGGCACAGATACGCAGTATTTT	CASSLGTGVGTDTQYF
TRBV27	.	TRBJ2-1	.	TGTGCCAGCAGTTTATCCGGAAGCTCGGGAGTCTACAATGAGCAGTTCTTC	CASSLSGSSGVYNEQFF
TRBV5-1	TRBD2	TRBJ2-7	.	TGCGCCAGCAGCTTAACTAGCGCAACCTCCTACGAGCAGTACTTC	CASSLTSATSYEQYF
TRBV30	.	TRBJ1-3	few	TGTGCCTGGAGTGTTACAGGGTTCGGAAACACCATATATTTT	CAWSVTGFGNTIYF
TRBV7-2	TRBD1	TRBJ2-2	once	TGTGCCAGCAGCTTAATGGGACAGACAAACACCGGGGAGCTGTTTTTT	CASSLMGQTNTGELFF
TRBV27	.	TRBJ2-2	.	TGTGCCAGCAGTTTCTTAGGGGAGCTGTTTTTT	CASSFLGELFF
TRBV12-3/TRBV12-4	TRBD1	TRBJ1-3	.	TGTGCCAGCAGCACCGGGACAGGGACCACCATATATTTT	CASSTGTGTTIYF
TRBV5-1	.	TRBJ2-5	.	TGCGCCAGCAGCTTCGACAGAGAGACCCAGTACTTC	CASSFDRETQYF
TRBV3-1/TRBV3-2	TRBD1	TRBJ2-2	.	TGTGCCAGCACCCTCGGACAGGGGTCGTCCGGGGAGCTGTTTTTT	CASTLGQGSSGELFF
TRBV6-5	TRBD1	TRBJ1-3	.	TGTGCCAGCAAGATAGGGACAGTTGGAAACACCATATATTTT	CASKIGTVGNTIYF
TRBV6-5	.	TRBJ2-2	.	TGTGCCAGCAGTTCCCGACAGACCAACACCGGGGAGCTGTTTTTT	CASSSRQTNTGELFF
TRBV2	.	TRBJ1-6	.	TGTGCCAGCGTGCCTGAAGAGTACTATAATTCACCCCTCCACTTT	CASVPEEYYNSPLHF
TRBV19	TRBD1	TRBJ1-6	.	TGTGCCAGTAGTGACGGACAGGGTGTGAATTCACCCCTCCACTTT	CASSDGQGVNSPLHF